These 5 T cell receptor beta chains were all obtained from the same sample, sequenced in a study of blood T cells in healthy people across ages (dated by TCRdb to 2013 to 2016). The protocol used for the library was 5' RACE. Sequencing was carried out with an Illumina HiSeq 2500. A second PCR of about 7 to 12 cycles was performed with a sample-barcoded 5' primer and a J-beta primer mix. Using fastp at Q25 and MiXCR, TCRdb reprocessed the public reads and kept productive beta chains. A single entry per CDR3 protein holds the most common genes and DNA from its merged rows. The sample data list more than 750,000 distinct CDR3 sequences, and about 27% of these were observed just once. The ten largest clonotypes hold about 9.4% of the sample. The sample was also reused in another study, on T cells of mothers and their children.

The specimen was blood. The origin of the receptors is a woman aged 40 to 50 in good health.

Many counts were recorded for this clonotype. The rearrangement uses TRBV14 and TRBJ1-6; TRBD1 matches 10 bases. The trim removed 4 bases at V and 9 bases at J, leaving 9 bases unmatched. The CDR3 runs 16 residues. Germline-derived CDR1 and CDR2 are SGHDN and FVKESK. The CDR3 region has the DNA TGTGCCAGCAGCCCCCGTGGGACAGGGGATTTTTCACCCCTCCACTTT. This sequence encodes CASSPRGTGDFSPLHF. Using reference TRBV14 and TRBJ1-6 for the parts outside the CDR3, the full variable domain is EAGVTQFPSHSVIEKGQTVTLRCDPISGHDNLYWYRRVMGKEIKFLLHFVKESKQDESGMPNNRFLAERTGGTYSTLKVQPAELEDSGVYFCASSPRGTGDFSPLHFGNGTRLTVT.

On this clonotype: Being one base from a much bigger clone, this may be a read error. CDR3: CASSPLKASGINEQYF. The CDR3 bases are TGTGCCAGCAGCCCCCTCAAGGCTAGCGGGATCAATGAGCAGTACTTC. The V call is TRBV4-2, the J call TRBJ2-1; 9 nucleotides align to TRBD2. The better agreement between TRBJ2-7 and the DNA end casts doubt on the J call. The CDR3 spans 16 residues. Germline CDR1 LGHNA, CDR2 YNFKEQ.

This clonotype was seen repeatedly, ten times or more. The rearrangement uses TRBV29-1 and TRBJ2-7; D is uncertain. With 6 bases removed from V and 1 base from J, the gap between germline ends came to 16 bases. Per germline, CDR1 SQVTM and CDR2 ANQGSEA. The CDR3 spans 14 residues. The CDR3: CSVTILLGSYEQYF. The CDR3 region has the DNA TGCAGCGTGACCATCCTATTGGGATCCTACGAGCAGTACTTC.

V and J are TRBV6-1 and TRBJ2-1, with 8 bases matching TRBD1. This CDR3 has 14 amino acids. Germline-derived CDR1 and CDR2 are MNHNS and SASEGT. V lost 5 bases and J lost 9; bases outside the gene matches: 9. The CDR3 nucleotides read TGTGCCAGCAGTACAAACCAGGGGGCGCTTGAGCAGTTCTTC. This translates into CASSTNQGALEQFF.

This clonotype was seen more than once but under ten times. The chain links TRBV28 to TRBJ1-2, with D hard to call. CDR1 MDHEN and CDR2 SYDVKM come from the germline V gene. Trimming shortened V by 3 bases and J by 5 bases, and 13 bases separated the two germline ends. The length of the CDR3 is 14 residues. The CDR3 region has the DNA TGTGCCAGCAGTTTCGTCAGGTCTTCTTATGGCTACACCTTC. It is translated as CASSFVRSSYGYTF.